The present entry profiles one T cell receptor (beta chain) with its context. This clone was detected once. Its antigen is currently not known. No much larger clonotype is one base removed from it; base qualities were not supplied. CDR1 SNHLY and CDR2 FYNNEI are derived from the germline V gene. From V the trimming removes 7 bases and from J it removes 7 bases, while the gene matches leave 3 bases of the junction unaccounted for. Measured from the cysteine to the phenylalanine, the CDR3 is 13 residues long. Only the CDR3 DNA stays, 39 bases, in frame from base 1. The cohort consisted of 600 to 700 healthy bone marrow donors. All cohort members were sampled while nominally healthy, although unrecorded immune exposures were likely present. The donor was CMV seronegative and belonged to the group of over 300 seronegative cohort members. Each donor provided a peripheral blood sample, and peripheral blood mononuclear cells were used for TCR beta sequencing. The Qiagen DNeasy Blood Extraction Kit was used to extract genomic DNA from the blood cell samples.

The sample is drawn from a study of cytomegalovirus exposure and HLA in healthy donors (dated by TCRdb to about 2017). A note on the overall study: In an earlier analysis of fewer than 750 of the donors, 276 Gb of sequence data and 90 million to 120 million unique TCR beta sequences from about 190 million T cells were reported. Roughly 290 gigabases of sequencing data and around 90 million unique TCR sequences made up an early release that covered several hundred HLA-typed donors. The genetic ancestry cluster associated with self-reported Caucasian donors included roughly four fifths of the roughly 380 genotyped donors. The study aimed to test whether signatures of past pathogen exposure could be identified by cataloging public T cell receptors. The study profiled the T cell repertoires of 666 subjects by immunosequencing and related them to cytomegalovirus serostatus. A separate validation cohort of some 130 different subjects was used in addition to the approximately 700-subject first cohort. The study combined high-throughput TCR immunosequencing, statistical association of individual TCRs with disease status, and machine learning to predict cytomegalovirus infection status. In a later analysis, previously published TCR beta repertoires from several hundred donors were re-analyzed and high-resolution HLA genotyping was added so that TCR occurrence patterns could be studied. In the later analysis, no new phenotypic data were used to find candidate immune exposures; instead, reliance was placed on TCR beta sequences and their occurrence across donors. An earlier analysis of about 620 of the donors applied high-throughput TCR beta sequencing to assess whether each TCR beta V gene segment acted as functional or pseudogenic. Donor age, sex, ethnicity and CMV serostatus were compiled together with the repertoire data. In a later genetic analysis, genome-wide SNP genotypes for about 65% of the 666 donors were used, and that subset was treated as a discovery cohort. All discovery cohort repertoires had been generated on a single sequencing platform. HLA typing included class I and class II loci at four-digit resolution. The number of donors typed differed by locus, with about 620-630 for A, B, C, DRB1 and DQB1, more than 500 for DQA1, 600 to 610 for DPA1, and roughly 450 for DPB1. Five DR-DQ haplotypes were treated as single units for association and clustering because of strong linkage in the cohort. Among about 390 genotyped donors of the cohort, an average of 235,054 unique TCR beta nucleotide sequences were sequenced per donor, 15% to 20% of them non-productive.

What the work shows at the level of the full study, not this receptor alone: In a later analysis, the rate of TCR association differed among HLA loci, with DRB1 alleles having the most associated TCRs and HLA-C alleles having the fewest. In a later analysis, HLA-associated TCR beta chains showed more clonal expansion and lower generation probabilities than non-associated chains that were equally common. Because HLA typing was missing for some donors at each locus, association tests included only the typed subset. In this cohort, only TCR beta chains were sequenced, and detectable features were limited by the absence of alpha or paired-chain data. The classifier was reported to diagnose cytomegalovirus status with high specificity and sensitivity in both the original cohort and the validation cohort. The sequencing pipeline was judged likely to have produced a cluster of highly shared sequence variants as a technical artifact. According to a later analysis, parvovirus B19, influenza, CMV and Epstein-Barr virus appeared linked to several top co-occurrence clusters. Most CMV-associated TCR beta chains appeared to be HLA-restricted in a later analysis, and the HLA associations seemed to be driven largely by CMV exposure. According to a later genetic analysis, donors in an Asian-associated ancestry cluster had fewer N-insertions in productive TCRs than the approximately 650-donor mean. Some IMGT-functional V segments, including TRBV6-2 and TRBV6-3, could not be told apart with the 87-base-pair reads, so those segments were excluded. Linkage disequilibrium might explain the correlated functional status among segregating V segments, but an unknown experimental factor could not be excluded. An earlier analysis of 587 of the donors showed that most TCR beta V segments appeared in productive rearrangements either about 87% or about 30% of the time, which broadly matched IMGT annotations. A total of fewer than 200 TCR beta chains were listed by the study as associated with cytomegalovirus. A few of the identified cytomegalovirus-associated TCR beta chains were confirmed in vitro to be specific for cytomegalovirus antigens. A further reported finding was that TCR beta sequences accurately predicted the HLA-A and HLA-B alleles for most subjects in the first cohort. The authors suggested that the approach could potentially be generalized to other disease states and immunological phenotypes. When HLA alleles, especially DR and DQ, strongly co-occurred, attributing TCR associations to individual alleles was difficult. At a false discovery rate of 0.05, a later analysis linked around 15,000 TCR beta sequences to specific HLA alleles. A later genetic analysis associated a missense DCLRE1C variant with V-gene and J-gene trimming of TCR beta chains, and an independent cohort replicated the association. Most TCR sequences were seen in very few donors, while some public TCRs were found in many individuals. Because counts were too low, roughly 16 rarely observed V segments, including chromosome 9 orphons, were left out of the earlier analysis of 587 of the donors. Immune exposure information for the cohort was limited to CMV serostatus. Sequencing depth was assumed to be roughly uniform across donors in the presence/absence analyses, though that assumption may not hold.

Receptors were amplified or captured by the immunoSEQ multiplex PCR assay. For the multiplex PCR, a mixture combining 60 forward primers for TCR Vbeta segments and 13 reverse primers for TCR Jbeta segments was used. The CDR3 region of rearranged TCR beta genes was amplified from genomic DNA with a multiplex PCR assay. Amplified TCR beta libraries were sequenced as 87-base-pair reads on the Illumina HiSeq System. Turning to the authors' computational methods: In a later analysis, some 80 million unique TCR beta chains were counted across the 500 to 850 repertoires, and approximately 9.9 million of these chains were shared by at least two donors. To remove PCR and sequencing errors, raw reads were error-corrected and collapsed into unique sequences using a nearest-neighbor algorithm that merged closely related sequences. V, D and J gene segments were assigned by aligning CDR3 sequences to IMGT reference sequences. Each retained sequence needed at least a six-nucleotide match to both a V gene segment and a J gene segment. A rearrangement was called productive if the CDR3 had no stop codons and remained in frame with V and J, and every other rearrangement was called non-productive. CDR3 was defined by IMGT convention, running from the second conserved V-encoded cysteine to the conserved J-encoded phenylalanine. The earlier analysis of 500 to 600 of the donors excluded sequences that lacked an unambiguous match to a single V gene segment. An earlier analysis of 500 to 700 of the donors classified V segments as functional when productive rearrangements were above 56.7% and as segregating when the standard deviation between donors was above 5%. A statistical classification framework was built for diagnosing cytomegalovirus status from the catalog of TCR beta chain sequences. In a later analysis, TCR nucleotide sequences were compared against IMGT/GENE-DB human TR gene sequences so that V and J genes could be assigned. The TCRdist pipeline was used in a later analysis to assign CDR3 sequences and most-parsimonious VDJ recombination scenarios. In a later analysis, each TCR beta chain was defined by its CDR3 amino acid sequence together with its V-gene family, and reads lacking a unique V-gene family were excluded. As a way to deal with suspected cross-contamination and a sequencing artifact, a later analysis dropped 592 nucleotide sequences that were highly shared and had low generation probability. For each public chain, a later analysis derived a clonal expansion index from normalized ranks of inferred template counts within each repertoire. Generation probabilities in a later analysis came from a VDJ recombination model fitted to out-of-frame rearrangements, and those results were checked against IGoR. A later analysis scored TCR-TCR, TCR-HLA and TCR-CMV co-occurrence with hypergeometric tests, applying a repertoire-size bias correction to TCR pairs. A later analysis estimated false discovery rates by permuting HLA or CMV assignments 20 times. A later analysis grouped co-occurring TCRs with DBSCAN, adding TCRdist sequence similarity when clustering within HLA-allele-positive subsets. Repertoires with fewer than 30,000 or more than 120,000 public chains, plus five repertoires with anomalous nucleotide sharing, were excluded from co-occurrence clustering. TCRdb mirrors the immuneACCESS table, restricted to in-frame sequences. Some clones are absent from its copies; in checked studies, under half trace to an unresolved V gene, and the reason for the others is unknown. V and J calls plus clone size are reproduced from that table; the DNA served to infer D and trimming. The sample records about 200,000 clones, roughly 90% of which are singletons. Jointly, the top ten make up 0.31% of the sample.

Recombination connected TRBV2 to TRBJ2-1; 11 nucleotides in the junction match TRBD2. The source material was PBMCs. This sequence was found in a woman aged 25 to 39 in good health and CMV-seronegative. At the DNA level, the sequence is TGTGCCAGCAAGGGACTAGCGGCAAATGAGCAGTTCTTC. It is translated as CASKGLAANEQFF.